The entry below describes one T cell receptor beta chain. Its antigen remains unidentified. V trimming: 6 bases; J trimming: 0 bases; junction bases outside the gene matches: 9. CDR3 length equals 16 residues. Germline V gene data show CDR1 as MDHEN and CDR2 as SYDVKM. The data stem from a study of T cell clones after liver transplantation. The overall study: TCRbeta sequencing after a pre-transplant mixed lymphocyte reaction identified graft-donor-reactive clones, later tracked in post-transplant blood. Tolerant meant at least one year fully off immunosuppression without liver enzymes above twice normal. Study observations and caveats: These preliminary findings come from unstandardized post-transplant sampling times.

Assay: immunoSEQ multiplex PCR; the TCRdb copy retains only in-frame clones and omits some. The table lists over 5,500 clones, 70% to 80% of them singletons. The source is a human patient who received a liver transplant. Some of the T cells might come from the graft donor. The rearrangement joins TRBV28 to TRBJ2-7; TRBD1 aligns across 9 bases. The starting material was CD8+ T cells from blood, obtained 24 months after liver transplant. CDR3 in DNA: TGTGCCAGCAGCCAAGCACCGGGACAGGGCTCCTACGAGCAGTACTTC. It is translated as CASSQAPGQGSYEQYF.